A selection of T cell receptor beta chains follows, all from one sample in a study of blood T cell repertoires in COVID-19. Using immunoSEQ multiplex PCR, the repertoire was profiled, and TCRdb retains in-frame clones only, with some absent. Of 50,000 to 65,000 clones listed, roughly 92% are singletons. Sequencing was performed on peripheral blood. The receptors were gathered from a human donor in a cohort sampled during active COVID-19. The CDR3 runs from the conserved cysteine through the conserved F or W. The D gene is left open where the match is weak. Clone size is given for some rows only: seen once, a few or many times, or a class if the clone is expanded.

TGCGCCAGCAGCATAAACAGGGTTAGGGTCGCTGAAGCTTTCTTT	CASSINRVRVAEAFF	15	NA	NA	TRBV5-1	TRBJ1-1
TGTGCCAGCAGCGGGGGTGGGGTAGCGGGGCGGAATGAGCAGTTCTTC	CASSGGGVAGRNEQFF	16	TRBD2	NA	TRBV11-2	TRBJ2-1
TGTGCCAGCAGTCCCCTCCTCTATGGCTACACCTTC	CASSPLLYGYTF	12	NA	NA	TRBV6-2/TRBV6-3	TRBJ1-2
TGTGCCAGCAGCCGGGGTATGATGTCCTATGGCTACACCTTC	CASSRGMMSYGYTF	14	NA	NA	TRBV11-2	TRBJ1-2
TGTGCCAGCAGCGTAGGTTTGTTGTCGGGGGAGCAGTTCTTC	CASSVGLLSGEQFF	14	NA	once	TRBV9	TRBJ2-1
TGTGCCATCAGTGACAGGGATGGCAATCAGCCCCAGCATTTT	CAISDRDGNQPQHF	14	NA	NA	TRBV10-3	TRBJ1-5
TGCAGTGCAATTCCGCAAGAGACCCAGTACTTC	CSAIPQETQYF	11	NA	NA	TRBV20-1	TRBJ2-5
TGTGCCAGCAGCAGAACCTTGACAGAGCCTATGTATCAGCCCCAGCATTTT	CASSRTLTEPMYQPQHF	17	NA	NA	TRBV2	TRBJ1-5
TGTGCCAGCAGCTTATCCGCGGCCGATATCGCTGAAGCTTTCTTT	CASSLSAADIAEAFF	15	NA	few	TRBV7-9	TRBJ1-1
TGTGCCAGCAGCCATGGCGGGACTAGCGGGAGTCCCTACGAGCAGTACTTC	CASSHGGTSGSPYEQYF	17	TRBD2	NA	TRBV3-1/TRBV3-2	TRBJ2-7
TGTGCCAGCAGCCAAGTTAGATCCTATAATTCACCCCTCCACTTT	CASSQVRSYNSPLHF	15	NA	NA	TRBV4-2	TRBJ1-6
TGCAGCGTTACCGGGACAGGGTCCAGCTCCTACGAGCAGTACTTC	CSVTGTGSSSYEQYF	15	TRBD1	NA	TRBV29-1	TRBJ2-7
TGTGCCAGCAGCTTTCACCCAGCGGGACCCCAGAGCCAGTACTTC	CASSFHPAGPQSQYF	15	TRBD2	NA	TRBV7-9	TRBJ2-5
TGTGCCAGCAGGACAGGGGGCACGGACATTCAGTACTTC	CASRTGGTDIQYF	13	TRBD1	NA	TRBV27	TRBJ2-4
TGTGCCAGCAGCAAAACAGGGGGGCGAGACAGGAACCAGCCCCAGCATTTT	CASSKTGGRDRNQPQHF	17	NA	NA	TRBV21-1	TRBJ1-5
TGTGCCAGCAGCTTGGGGGGGACGCCGAACAATGAGCAGTTCTTC	CASSLGGTPNNEQFF	15	TRBD2	once	TRBV7-2	TRBJ2-1
TGCAGTGCTAGTAAAGCGGGTGCCTACGAGCAGTACTTC	CSASKAGAYEQYF	13	NA	NA	TRBV20-1	TRBJ2-7
TGTGCCAGCAGTCCTCCGACAGGGGGATATGGCTACACCTTC	CASSPPTGGYGYTF	14	TRBD1	NA	TRBV28	TRBJ1-2
TGTGCCAGCAGTTTAAGGGGACAGGGGGCAGATACGCAGTATTTT	CASSLRGQGADTQYF	15	TRBD1	NA	TRBV27	TRBJ2-3
TGTGCCAGCTCACTATCCGGGACAGTCTCCTACGAGCAGTACTTC	CASSLSGTVSYEQYF	15	TRBD1	NA	TRBV18	TRBJ2-7
TGTGCCAGCTCACCACAACTTGCGACAGCAAGCACAGATACGCAGTATTTT	CASSPQLATASTDTQYF	17	NA	NA	TRBV18	TRBJ2-3
TGTGCCAGCAGCGAGGGACAGGCCTCTGGAAACACCATATATTTT	CASSEGQASGNTIYF	15	TRBD1	NA	TRBV6-6	TRBJ1-3
TGTGCCAGCAGTTTGGGACAGAGCTACACCGGGGAGCTGTTTTTT	CASSLGQSYTGELFF	15	TRBD1	once	TRBV27	TRBJ2-2
TGTGCCAGCAGTTACAGGGAGCGGTCCTACAATGAGCAGTTCTTC	CASSYRERSYNEQFF	15	NA	NA	TRBV6-5	TRBJ2-1
TGTGCCAGCAGTTACTCGACACTGCTCACAGATACGCAGTATTTT	CASSYSTLLTDTQYF	15	NA	NA	TRBV6-5	TRBJ2-3
TGTGCTAGTGGTTTGGACGGCGGGGCAGGGAAGTTATATGGCTACACCTTC	CASGLDGGAGKLYGYTF	17	NA	NA	TRBV12-5	TRBJ1-2
TGTGCCAGCAGTCGACAGGGGACCCAGTATGGCTACACCTTC	CASSRQGTQYGYTF	14	TRBD1	NA	TRBV2	TRBJ1-2
TGTGCCAGTAGTCAACAGGGTGGGCAAGAGACCCAGTACTTC	CASSQQGGQETQYF	14	NA	NA	TRBV19	TRBJ2-5
TGTGCCAGCAGCCAAGAACAGAGGAACACTGAAGCTTTCTTT	CASSQEQRNTEAFF	14	NA	NA	TRBV3-1/TRBV3-2	TRBJ1-1
TGTGCCAGCAGTCAACAGCCCAGCTCCTACAATGAGCAGTTCTTC	CASSQQPSSYNEQFF	15	NA	NA	TRBV9	TRBJ2-1
TGTGCCAGTAGTAGGCCCGGGACTTTGAACACTGAAGCTTTCTTT	CASSRPGTLNTEAFF	15	NA	NA	TRBV19	TRBJ1-1
TGTGCCAGCAGCAGATGGACTGGGAGCTATGGCTACACCTTC	CASSRWTGSYGYTF	14	NA	once	TRBV7-2	TRBJ1-2
TGTGCCAGCAGCCAAAGGACAAGTGCCGTTGGTGAGCAGTTCTTC	CASSQRTSAVGEQFF	15	NA	NA	TRBV7-3	TRBJ2-1
TGTGCCAGCAGCTCGACGACAGGCGGGGAGCTGTTTTTT	CASSSTTGGELFF	13	NA	NA	TRBV5-5	TRBJ2-2
TGCAGTGCCCCTGGGGGCCTAGGCTACACCTTC	CSAPGGLGYTF	11	NA	NA	TRBV20-1	TRBJ1-2
TGTGCCAGCAGCCAAGAGGCTGGGGCCGTCGGGGAGGATCAGCCCCAGCATTTT	CASSQEAGAVGEDQPQHF	18	NA	NA	TRBV4-2	TRBJ1-5
TGTGCCAGCAGTATCCGGACAAAAGCTTTCTTT	CASSIRTKAFF	11	NA	NA	TRBV6-2/TRBV6-3	TRBJ1-1
TGTGCCTGGGGGGGGAACACCGGGGAGCTGTTTTTT	CAWGGNTGELFF	12	TRBD2	NA	TRBV2	TRBJ2-2
TGTGCCAGCAGCCAAGACCGACTAGCGGGATTCACAGATACGCAGTATTTT	CASSQDRLAGFTDTQYF	17	TRBD2	NA	TRBV14	TRBJ2-3
TGTGCCAGCAGCTTTGGTAACCACAGGGTGGGCGCCAAAAACATTCAGTACTTC	CASSFGNHRVGAKNIQYF	18	NA	NA	TRBV7-2	TRBJ2-4
TGTGCCAGCAGTGGGGGACAGGGATATGGCTACACCTTC	CASSGGQGYGYTF	13	TRBD1	once	TRBV12-3/TRBV12-4	TRBJ1-2
TGTGCCAGCAGTCCTAATAGCAATCAGCCCCAGCATTTT	CASSPNSNQPQHF	13	NA	NA	TRBV7-2	TRBJ1-5